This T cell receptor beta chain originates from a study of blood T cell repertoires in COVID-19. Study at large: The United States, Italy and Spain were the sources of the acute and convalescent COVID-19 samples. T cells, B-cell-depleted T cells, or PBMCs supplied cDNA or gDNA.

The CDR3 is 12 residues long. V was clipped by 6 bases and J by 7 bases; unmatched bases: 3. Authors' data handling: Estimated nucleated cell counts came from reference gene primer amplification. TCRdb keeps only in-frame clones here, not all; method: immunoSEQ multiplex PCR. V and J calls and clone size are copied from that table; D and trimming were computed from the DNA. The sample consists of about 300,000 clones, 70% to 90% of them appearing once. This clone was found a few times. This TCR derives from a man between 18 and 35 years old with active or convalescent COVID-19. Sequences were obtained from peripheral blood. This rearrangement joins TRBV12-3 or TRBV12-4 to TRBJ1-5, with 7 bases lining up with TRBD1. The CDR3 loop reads CASSPGQQPQHF. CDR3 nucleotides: TGTGCCAGCAGCCCGGGACAGCAGCCCCAGCATTTT.